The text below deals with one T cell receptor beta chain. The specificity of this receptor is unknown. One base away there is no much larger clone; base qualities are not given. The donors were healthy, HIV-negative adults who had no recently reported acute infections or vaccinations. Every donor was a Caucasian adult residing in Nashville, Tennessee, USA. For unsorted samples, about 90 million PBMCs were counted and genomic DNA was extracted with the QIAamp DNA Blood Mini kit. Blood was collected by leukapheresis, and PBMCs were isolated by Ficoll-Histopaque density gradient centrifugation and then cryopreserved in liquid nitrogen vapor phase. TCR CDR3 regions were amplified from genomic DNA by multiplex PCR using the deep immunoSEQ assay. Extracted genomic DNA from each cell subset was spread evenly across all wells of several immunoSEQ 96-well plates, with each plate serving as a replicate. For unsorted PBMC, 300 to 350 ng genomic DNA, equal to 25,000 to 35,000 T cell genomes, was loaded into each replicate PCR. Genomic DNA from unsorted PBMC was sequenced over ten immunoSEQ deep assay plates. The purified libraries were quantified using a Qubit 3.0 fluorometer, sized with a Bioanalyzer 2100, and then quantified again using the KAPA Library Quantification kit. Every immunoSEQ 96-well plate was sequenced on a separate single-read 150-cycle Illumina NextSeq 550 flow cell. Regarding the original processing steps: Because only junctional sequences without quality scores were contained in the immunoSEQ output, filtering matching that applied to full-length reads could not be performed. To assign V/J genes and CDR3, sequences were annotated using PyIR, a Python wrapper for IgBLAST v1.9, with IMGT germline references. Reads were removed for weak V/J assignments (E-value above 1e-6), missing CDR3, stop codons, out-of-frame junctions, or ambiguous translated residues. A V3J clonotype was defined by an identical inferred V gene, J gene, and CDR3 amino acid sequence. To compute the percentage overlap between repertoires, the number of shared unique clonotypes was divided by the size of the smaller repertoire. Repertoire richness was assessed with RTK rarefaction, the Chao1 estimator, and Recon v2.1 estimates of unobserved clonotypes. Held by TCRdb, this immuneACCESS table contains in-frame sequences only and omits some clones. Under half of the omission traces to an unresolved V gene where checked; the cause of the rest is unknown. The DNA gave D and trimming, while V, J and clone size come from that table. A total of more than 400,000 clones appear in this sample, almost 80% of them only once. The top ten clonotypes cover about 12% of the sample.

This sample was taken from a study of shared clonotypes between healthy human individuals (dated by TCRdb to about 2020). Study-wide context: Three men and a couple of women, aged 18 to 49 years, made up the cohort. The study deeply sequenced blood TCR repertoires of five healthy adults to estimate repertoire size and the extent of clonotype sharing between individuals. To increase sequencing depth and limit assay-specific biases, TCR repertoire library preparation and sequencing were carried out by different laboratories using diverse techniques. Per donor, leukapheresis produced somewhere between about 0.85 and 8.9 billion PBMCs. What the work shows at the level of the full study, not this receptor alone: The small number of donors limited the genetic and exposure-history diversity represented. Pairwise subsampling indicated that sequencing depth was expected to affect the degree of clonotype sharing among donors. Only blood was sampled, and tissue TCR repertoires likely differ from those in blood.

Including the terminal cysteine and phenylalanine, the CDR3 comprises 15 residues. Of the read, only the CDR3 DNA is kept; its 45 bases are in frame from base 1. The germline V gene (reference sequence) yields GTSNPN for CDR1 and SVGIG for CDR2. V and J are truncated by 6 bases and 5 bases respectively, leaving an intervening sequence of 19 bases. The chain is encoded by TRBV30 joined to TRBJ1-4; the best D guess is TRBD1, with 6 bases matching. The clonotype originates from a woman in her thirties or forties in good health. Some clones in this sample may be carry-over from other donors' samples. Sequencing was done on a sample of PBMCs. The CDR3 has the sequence CACLFRGAPNEKLFF. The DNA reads TGTGCCTGCCTGTTCCGGGGGGCCCCAAATGAAAAACTGTTTTTT.